These 27 T cell receptor beta chains share one sample of origin, sequenced in a study of regulatory T cells in long-lasting Graves disease. Time point given: persistent/refractory GD, antithyroid drugs over 5 years with positive TRAb. Extracted RNA from PBMCs served as the source of the TCR library. Construction of the TCR beta libraries employed iRepertoire HTBI primers in conjunction with Arm-PCR of CDR3 regions. TCRdb independently ran MiXCR on the multiplex PCR reads; one entry per CDR3 protein. The sample has 400,000 to 500,000 distinct CDR3 sequences; 20% to 25% are singletons. Sequencing used peripheral blood mononuclear cells (PBMCs), obtained when the disease was refractory, from a patient treated with antithyroid drugs. The receptor source for this set is a female donor with Graves disease.

This rearrangement joins TRBV6-9 to TRBJ1-1; a possible D gene is TRBD1 (5 bases). The germline V and J ends were trimmed by 4 bases and 3 bases, with 12 bases remaining between them. Germline V CDR1 and CDR2: MNHGY, SVAAGI. There are 14 residues in the CDR3. The CDR3, as DNA: TGTGCCAGCAGTTTGGGCCGGGGGGACACTGAAGCTTTCTTT. Translated, it gives CASSLGRGDTEAFF.

This clonotype was counted many times. The chain joins TRBV12-3 or TRBV12-4 to TRBJ2-5; 11 positions agree with TRBD2. V lost 4 bases, J lost 3 bases, and 4 bases stayed unmatched. There are 15 residues in the CDR3. The CDR3 DNA follows: TGTGCCAGCAGTTCCTTTAGCGGGAGGGAAGAGACCCAGTACTTC. This translates into CASSSFSGREETQYF.

This clonotype has more than one count but fewer than ten. The chain is built from TRBV7-9 and TRBJ2-7, with 11 bases identical to TRBD2. CDR3 length: 16 residues. V shed 5 bases, J shed 2 bases, and the junction held 8 bases outside the gene matches. Germline lookup yields CDR1 SEHNR and CDR2 FQNEAQ (reference sequence). The CDR3 region is CASSPRTSGRTYEQYF. In DNA, the CDR3 is TGTGCCAGCAGCCCTCGGACTAGCGGGCGCACCTACGAGCAGTACTTC.

This clonotype turned up a few times. V gene TRBV20-1 combines with J gene TRBJ2-7, with D perhaps matching TRBD2 (5 bases). The CDR3 is 14 residues long. V lost 7 bases, J lost 0 bases, and 16 bases lay in between. Germline V gene lookup returns CDR1 DFQATT and CDR2 SNEGSKA (reference sequence). The chain's CDR3 is CSGERSSGSYEQYF. The CDR3 region has the DNA TGCAGTGGCGAGCGGTCTTCCGGCTCCTACGAGCAGTACTTC.

The chain recombines TRBV2 with TRBJ2-1; D not certain. Germline assignment: CDR1 SNHLY and CDR2 FYNNEI. This CDR3 is built from 11 residues. V dropped 2 bases and J dropped 10 bases, with 6 bases sitting between them. DNA for the CDR3: TGTGCCAGCAGTGAACTCGGGGAGCAGTTCTTC. It encodes CASSELGEQFF.

In this sample, this clonotype turned up a few times. The chain has TRBV7-9 and TRBJ1-2, with 9 bases matching TRBD1. CDR3 length: 17 residues. Germline CDR1 and CDR2: SEHNR and FQNEAQ (reference sequence). The V and J ends lost 5 bases and 4 bases, in that order; junction bases with no gene match: 14. The CDR3 is CASSLTGTGNFGYGYTF. CDR3 coding DNA: TGTGCCAGCAGCCTCACCGGGACAGGGAATTTTGGCTATGGCTACACCTTC.

This clonotype was recorded a few times. As DNA, the CDR3 is TGTGCCAGCAGCCCGTCTTACAGGGGGCCGTCGGAAAACATTCAGTACTTC. Protein product: CASSPSYRGPSENIQYF. The chain couples TRBV7-6 to TRBJ2-4; 9 bases fit TRBD1. Germline trimming cut 5 bases from V and 5 bases from J; bases unmatched to any gene: 13. CDR1 is SGHVS and CDR2 is FNYEAQ in the germline V gene. CDR3 length: 17 amino acids. The variable domain in full, completed from reference TRBV7-6 and TRBJ2-4, reads GAGVSQSPRYKVTKRGQDVALRCDPISGHVSLYWYRQALGQGPEFLTYFNYEAQQDKSGLPNDRFSAERPEGSISTLTIQRTEQRDSAMYRCASSPSYRGPSENIQYFGAGTRLSVL.

This clonotype was detected many times. The rearrangement joins TRBV28 to TRBJ2-7; 11 bases are a match to TRBD2. Germline CDR1 and CDR2: MDHEN and SYDVKM. After removal of 7 bases from V and 2 bases from J, the junction contained 1 base not matched to a gene. CDR3 size: 13 residues. The CDR3 nucleotides are TGTGCCAGCAAACTAGCGGGAGCCTACGAGCAGTACTTC. Protein: CASKLAGAYEQYF.

This clonotype came up many times. V usage is TRBV6-5 and J usage is TRBJ2-2; 10 bases are a match to TRBD2. V was pared by 2 bases and J by 6 bases, with 6 bases of the junction left unmatched. The CDR3 totals 16 residues. In germline, CDR1 is MNHEY, CDR2 SVGAGI. The CDR3 spells CASSYLAGAYSGELFF. The CDR3 DNA reads as TGTGCCAGCAGTTACCTAGCGGGAGCGTATTCCGGGGAGCTGTTTTTT.

This clonotype was recorded a few times. The gene calls are TRBV3-1 and TRBJ2-7, with 8 bases lining up with TRBD2. V lost 3 bases, J lost 9 bases, and 4 bases stayed unmatched. The CDR3 contains 12 residues. CDR1 and CDR2 (germline): LGHDT, YNNKEL (reference sequence). The CDR3 loop reads CASSQATSGQYF. The CDR3 bases are TGTGCCAGCAGCCAGGCAACTAGCGGGCAGTACTTC.

This clonotype was detected many times. This sequence joins TRBV2 and TRBJ2-5, with D possibly TRBD1 on 6 matching bases. The germline V and J ends were trimmed by 7 bases and 5 bases, with 23 bases remaining between them. Germline V lookup: CDR1 SNHLY, CDR2 FYNNEI. The CDR3 totals 16 residues. The DNA of the CDR3 is TGTGCCAGCACGCCCCGGGAACAGGGAGTAGGGGAGACCCAGTACTTC. Its translation: CASTPREQGVGETQYF.

This clonotype came up many times. The chain is built from TRBV10-3 and TRBJ1-2; TRBD1 might be the D (5 bases). The CDR3 spans 16 residues. Looked up from germline, CDR1 is ENHRY and CDR2 is SYGVKD. Trimming cost V 1 base and J 3 bases, with 15 bases left between them. CDR3 protein: CAISEYSRGSDYGYTF. The CDR3, as DNA: TGTGCCATCAGTGAGTACTCCCGGGGGAGCGACTATGGCTACACCTTC.

This chain uses TRBV7-9 with TRBJ1-2; D unresolved. V shed 5 bases and J shed 7 bases, with 20 bases lying between them. Germline V CDR1 and CDR2: SEHNR, FQNEAQ (reference sequence). CDR3 length: 15 residues. CDR3 nucleotides: TGTGCCAGCAGCGCTACTCCGGGTCCTCAATCTGGCTACACCTTC. Its protein product is CASSATPGPQSGYTF.

The rearrangement uses TRBV20-1 and TRBJ1-2; D uncertain. The CDR3 contains 15 residues. Between the trimmed V and J ends, which lost 0 bases and 2 bases, there was a span of 13 bases. Germline V gene lookup returns CDR1 DFQATT and CDR2 SNEGSKA (reference sequence). Here the CDR3 DNA reads TGCAGTGCTAGAGATTTCGACCGGGCCAACTATGGCTACACCTTC. It codes for CSARDFDRANYGYTF.

V gene TRBV6-9 combines with J gene TRBJ2-7; D tentatively fits TRBD1 or TRBD2 (5 bases each). Germline CDR1 MNHGY, CDR2 SVAAGI. V was trimmed by 6 bases and J by 6 bases, leaving 15 bases between them. CDR3 size: 13 residues. CDR3 bases: TGTGCCAGCAGGACCGGGGCGACCCGCGAGCAGTACTTC. This translates into CASRTGATREQYF.

In this sample, this clonotype turned up many times. The chain is built from TRBV24-1 and TRBJ1-5; D is perhaps TRBD1 (5 bases). Trimming took off 3 bases at V and 8 bases at J, with 19 bases between the two ends. Germline CDR1 KGHDR, CDR2 SFDVKD. This CDR3 comprises 16 residues. CDR3 residues: CATSDPKDGQEKPQHF. CDR3 in DNA: TGTGCCACCAGTGATCCGAAGGACGGACAAGAGAAGCCCCAGCATTTT.

Many counts were recorded for this clonotype. This chain links TRBV3-1 with TRBJ1-1; TRBD1 aligns across 9 bases. This CDR3 region has 14 residues. The ends lost 5 bases at V and 10 bases at J; junction bases unmatched: 11. Germline-derived CDR1 and CDR2 are LGHDT and YNNKEL (reference sequence). CDR3 coding DNA: TGTGCCAGCAGCTCACCAGGACAGGGGAGGGTAGCTTTCTTT. Protein sequence: CASSSPGQGRVAFF.

This clonotype was recorded at least ten times. CDR3 DNA: TGTGCCAGCAGCTTAGCCTCCCTCGGACAGGGCTCCTACGAGCAGTACTTC. This codes for CASSLASLGQGSYEQYF. J is TRBJ2-7 and V is TRBV7-2, with TRBD1 matching 8 bases. The CDR3 runs 17 residues. Per the germline V gene, CDR1 is SGHTA and CDR2 is FQGNSA. Trimming removed 0 bases from V and 0 bases from J; junction bases left unmatched: 7.

This clonotype was counted ten times or more. The V and J genes are TRBV28 and TRBJ1-5; TRBD1 matches 9 bases. CDR1 and CDR2 (germline): MDHEN, SYDVKM. V gave up 4 bases and J gave up 6 bases; unmatched junction bases: 7. This CDR3 contains 15 residues. The CDR3 here is CASSSRGTGLQPQHF. The CDR3 DNA follows: TGTGCCAGCAGTTCCCGGGGGACAGGGCTTCAGCCCCAGCATTTT.

Many counts were recorded for this clonotype. The chain employs TRBV11-3 and TRBJ1-1; a weak D match, TRBD1 (5 bases). The CDR3 has 12 residues. V was trimmed by 3 bases and J by 12 bases, leaving 14 bases between them. Germline lookup yields CDR1 SGHNT and CDR2 YENEEA. The CDR3 spells CASSFGDSEPFF. The CDR3 nucleotides read TGTGCCAGCAGCTTTGGCGACAGCGAACCTTTCTTT.

In this sample, this clonotype turned up many times. The rearrangement links TRBV28 to TRBJ1-2; weak D call: TRBD1 (5 bases). V was shortened by 1 base and J by 7 bases, with 22 bases between the two germline ends. CDR3 length: 17 amino acids. The germline V gene has CDR1 MDHEN and CDR2 SYDVKM. The CDR3 DNA reads as TGTGCCAGCAGTTTATTCCCGGGACTACCAACCCCTGGTGGCTACACCTTC. Its translation is CASSLFPGLPTPGGYTF.

This clonotype occurred many times. The rearrangement uses TRBV28 and TRBJ2-7; D call uncertain. Germline V CDR1 and CDR2: MDHEN, SYDVKM. The germline V and J ends were trimmed by 6 bases and 2 bases, with 11 bases remaining between them. CDR3 size: 13 residues. The CDR3 nucleotides are TGTGCCAGCAGCCACCTCGGCCCCTACGAGCAGTACTTC. Translated: CASSHLGPYEQYF.

This clonotype was counted only a few times. This chain links TRBV7-2 with TRBJ1-2; D perhaps matches TRBD1 (6 bases). The length of the CDR3 is 12 residues. CDR1 is SGHTA, CDR2 FQGNSA, per germline. The V end lost 11 bases, the J end lost 8 bases, and 18 bases lay between the germline ends. In DNA, the CDR3 is TGTGCCGGAAGACAGGATTGGGGCGGCTACACCTTC. It translates to CAGRQDWGGYTF.

The CDR3, as DNA: TGTGCCAGCAGTTTAAATCGTCTGGGGAAGGGGTACGAGCAGTACTTC. This gives the protein CASSLNRLGKGYEQYF. The rearrangement links TRBV28 to TRBJ2-7, with a possible D match to TRBD1 (5 bases). The CDR3 loop spans 16 amino acids. CDR1 is MDHEN and CDR2 is SYDVKM in the germline V gene. V lost 2 bases to trimming and J lost 4 bases, with 18 bases between them.

At least ten counts were recorded for this clonotype. J is TRBJ1-1 and V is TRBV2; no firm D call. The V and J ends lost 3 bases and 5 bases respectively, with 13 bases between them. Germline loops: CDR1 SNHLY, CDR2 FYNNEI. CDR3 size: 14 residues. CDR3 residues: CASSDSSGRTEAFF. DNA for the CDR3: TGTGCCAGCAGTGACTCCAGCGGAAGGACTGAAGCTTTCTTT.

The chain uses TRBV6-2 or TRBV6-3 and TRBJ2-7, with D unresolved. The CDR3 runs to 13 residues. Germline CDR1 is MNHEY and CDR2 is SVGEGT. V was cut by 0 bases and J by 6 bases, with 9 bases left in between. CDR3 nucleotide sequence: TGTGCCAGCAGTTACTCCCAACCGGGCGAGCAGTACTTC. Protein product: CASSYSQPGEQYF.

This clonotype was picked up many times. The rearrangement joins TRBV6-1 to TRBJ1-4; D gene ambiguous. CDR3 length: 16 amino acids. CDR1 MNHNS and CDR2 SASEGT come from the germline V gene. Trimming cost V 5 bases and J 2 bases, with 15 bases left between them. The DNA for the CDR3 is TGTGCCAGCAGTCTGGGCCCCTTTCCCACTAATGAAAAACTGTTTTTT. It is translated as CASSLGPFPTNEKLFF.